These T cell receptor delta chains were read from a single sample in a study of gamma-delta T cells after stem cell transplantation. TCRdb re-analyzed the RT-PCR reads via CATT. The table shows about 11,000 delta-chain clones, with 30% to 40% occurring only once. The specimen was gamma-delta T cells. Receptors were obtained from a human donor. It is not recorded whose cells these are; they may come from a transplant donor. Each CDR3 is given with its conserved first and last residue. Fields, in order: V gene, D gene, J gene, clone size, CDR3 DNA, CDR3 protein. A D gene is named only where the DNA matches it firmly. Clone size appears in some rows only: once, few, many, or a class for an expanded clone.

>TRDV2|.|TRDJ3|few
TGTGCCCTCCCAAGCTCCTGGGACACCCGACAGATGTTTTTC
CALPSSWDTRQMFF
>TRDV3|TRDD3|TRDJ1|.
TGTGCCTTCAGCCCCATTCCTGGGGGATACGCCACCGATAAACTCATCTTT
CAFSPIPGGYATDKLIF
>TRDV2|.|TRDJ2|.
TGTGCCTGTGACACTGGGGGTGCTTTGACAGCACAACTCTTCTTT
CACDTGGALTAQLFF
>TRDV1|TRDD3|TRDJ1|.
TGTGCTCTTGGGGAAACCCTAGAGGCCATGTACTGGGGGATTTTAGACACCGATAAACTCATCTTT
CALGETLEAMYWGILDTDKLIF
>TRAV29/DV5|TRDD3|TRDJ1|medium-sized
TGTGCAGCAAGCCTTTCCTACGGTCATGAGTACTGGGGGATAAGCTCCACATACACCGATAAACTCATCTTT
CAASLSYGHEYWGISSTYTDKLIF
>TRDV2|TRDD3|TRDJ3|.
TGTGCCTGTGACACCGCTGGGGGCCCCTTCTCCTTGGACACCCGACAGATGTTTTTC
CACDTAGGPFSLDTRQMFF
>TRDV2|.|TRDJ3|.
TGTGCCTGTGACACCGCAGGATCCCCTACCTCCTGGGACACCCGACAGATGTTTTTC
CACDTAGSPTSWDTRQMFF
>TRDV2|.|TRDJ1|few
TGTGCCTGTGACCCTCGCATGGGGGGGCTGTACACCGATAAACTCATCTTT
CACDPRMGGLYTDKLIF
>TRDV3|TRDD3|TRDJ1|.
TGTGCCTTTGCGAGGATACGAACCCAAACCTCCCTGTACACCGATAAACTCATCTTT
CAFARIRTQTSLYTDKLIF
>TRDV3|TRDD3|TRDJ1|.
TGTGCCTCCCGGCATCAGGGGGATACCCAGTTGGCGCCCGATAAACTCATCTTT
CASRHQGDTQLAPDKLIF
>TRDV2|TRDD3|TRDJ1|medium-sized
TGTGCCTGTGACACGACTGGGGGATACGAGGAAGGCACCGATAAACTCATCTTT
CACDTTGGYEEGTDKLIF
>TRDV3|TRDD3|TRDJ1|.
TGTGCCTTTCGGCCTTCCTCTAACTCCCTTATGGGGGATATAGGTGTAACCGATAAACTCATCTTT
CAFRPSSNSLMGDIGVTDKLIF
>TRDV1|TRDD3|TRDJ2|medium-sized
TGTGCTCTTGGGGCGGCATGGGGGATACGGGCACAACTCTTCTTT
CALGAAWGIRAQLFF
>TRDV1|.|TRDJ1|.
TGTGCTCTTGGGGGAAAGTGCCTGGTGGGACATTTGTCCGATAAACTCATCTTT
CALGGKCLVGHLSDKLIF
>TRDV2|TRDD3|TRDJ1|.
TGTGCCTGTGACACCGGGTCCAAGGTCCCTGGGGGCCCGTACACCGATAAACTCATCTTT
CACDTGSKVPGGPYTDKLIF
>TRDV1|TRDD3|TRDJ1|.
TGTGCTCTTGGGGTCCTCTACGACTGGGGTGGTAAACTCATCTTT
CALGVLYDWGGKLIF
>TRDV3|TRDD3|TRDJ1|.
TGTGCCTTTCAATCTGGGGGGGATACCGCCTCCGCTAGGTTGAAAACCGGTAAACTCATCTTT
CAFQSGGDTASARLKTGKLIF
>TRAV29/DV5|.|TRDJ1|medium-sized
TGTGCAGCAAGCCTCTTTTTGGGGGCCCGCCCCGATAAACTCATCTTT
CAASLFLGARPDKLIF
>TRDV1|TRDD3|TRDJ1|.
TGTGCTCTCTCCCCTAGACCAGTGGTTGGGGGATACGGAGATAAACTCATCTTT
CALSPRPVVGGYGDKLIF
>TRDV2|TRDD3|TRDJ3|medium-sized
TGTGCCTGTGACACCTGGGGGATCAGCTCCTGGGACACCCGACAGATGTTTTTC
CACDTWGISSWDTRQMFF
>TRDV2|TRDD3|TRDJ3|.
TGTGCCTGTGACACCGGCTGGGGGATCCCCTACTCCTGGGACACCCGACAGATGTTTTTC
CACDTGWGIPYSWDTRQMFF
>TRDV1|TRDD3|TRDJ3|few
TGTGCTCTTGGGGAACTTGGGTCCCCCCATCACTGGGGGTACAGGCACTTTAACTCCTGGGACACCCGACAGATGTTTTTC
CALGELGSPHHWGYRHFNSWDTRQMFF
>TRDV1|.|TRDJ1|.
TGTGCTCTCCGCCTCATAACGTCTACGGCGTTAGGGGACCCGGATAAACTCATCTTT
CALRLITSTALGDPDKLIF
>TRDV2|TRDD3|TRDJ1|.
TGTGCCTGTGACATCCTTTCGTACTGGGGGATAATGAAAGTCACCGATAAACTCATCTTT
CACDILSYWGIMKVTDKLIF